This T cell receptor beta chain was captured in a study of shared clonotypes between healthy human individuals. The study enrolled healthy HIV-negative adults without recent acute infections or vaccinations as donors. A CD45RA-negative memory subset and a CD45RA+ naive subset were separated from the CD4+ cells. As for this clone: The antigen is unknown.

Study-wide points: Four donors had roughly 5% of their naive CD4 clonotypes in common.

CDR3 length: 16 residues. After removal of 0 bases from V and 7 bases from J, the junction contained 13 bases not matched to a gene. In germline, CDR1 is GTSNPN, CDR2 SVGIG (reference sequence). Sequencing was performed with immunoSEQ multiplex PCR; in TCRdb, only in-frame clones are kept and a portion is missing. The sample shows about 960,000 clones, roughly 72% of them seen only once. This chain uses TRBV30 with TRBJ2-7; 9 nucleotides agree with TRBD2. The source of this sequence is a man aged 18-30 years in good health. What was sequenced was memory CD4+ T cells sorted from blood. Subset meaning: CD45RA-negative fraction. This chain's CDR3 is CAWSVGFASGTREQYF. Written as DNA, the CDR3 is TGTGCCTGGAGTGTAGGGTTTGCTAGCGGGACTAGGGAGCAGTACTTC.